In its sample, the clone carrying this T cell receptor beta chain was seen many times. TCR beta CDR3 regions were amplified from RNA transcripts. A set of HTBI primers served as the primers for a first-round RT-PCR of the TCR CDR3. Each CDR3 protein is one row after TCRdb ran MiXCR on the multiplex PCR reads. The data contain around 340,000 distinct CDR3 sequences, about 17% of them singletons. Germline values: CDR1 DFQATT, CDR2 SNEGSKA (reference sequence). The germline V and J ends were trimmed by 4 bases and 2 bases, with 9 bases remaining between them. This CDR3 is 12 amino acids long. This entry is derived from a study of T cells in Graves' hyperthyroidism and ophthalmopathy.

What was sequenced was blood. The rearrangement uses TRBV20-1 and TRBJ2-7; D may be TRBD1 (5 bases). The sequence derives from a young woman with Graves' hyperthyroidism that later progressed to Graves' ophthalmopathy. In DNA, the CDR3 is TGCAGTGCTACCGACAGTACCTACGAGCAGTACTTC. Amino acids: CSATDSTYEQYF.